This paragraph covers one T cell receptor beta chain sequence. Antigen specificity is unknown. Treatment specified: some 20 received Ad26.COV2.S at low or high dose, single or two shots; roughly five received placebo; per-sample allocation not given. Day 63 following the first vaccine or placebo injection was when the samples were taken. This sample was taken from a study of Ad26.COV2.S vaccination and SARS-CoV-2 variants. Whole-study findings and limits: Estimates derived from TCR breadth and depth analyses may have underestimated total T cell responses.

Data came from immunoSEQ multiplex PCR; TCRdb stores just in-frame clones and leaves some out. The repertoire has more than 300,000 clones, about 88% of them found once; the top ten carry 5.5% to 7%. The CDR3 runs to 15 residues. Trimming took off 1 base at V and 0 bases at J, with 7 bases between the two ends. Looked up from germline, CDR1 is SSHAT and CDR2 is FNYEAQ (reference sequence). The gene calls are TRBV7-7 and TRBJ1-3, with unresolved D. Material: peripheral blood, obtained in a trial of Ad26.COV2.S vaccine versus placebo. This TCR came from a person aged 18 to 65 who received the Ad26.COV2.S COVID-19 vaccine or a placebo. DNA for the CDR3: TGTGCCAGCAGCTTAGGGTCTGCCTCTGGAAACACCATATATTTT. Its translation is CASSLGSASGNTIYF. Filled out from reference TRBV7-7 and TRBJ1-3, the complete variable domain reads GAGVSQSPRYKVTKRGQDVTLRCDPISSHATLYWYQQALGQGPEFLTYFNYEAQPDKSGLPSDRFSAERPEGSISTLTIQRTEQRDSAMYRCASSLGSASGNTIYFGEGSWLTVV.